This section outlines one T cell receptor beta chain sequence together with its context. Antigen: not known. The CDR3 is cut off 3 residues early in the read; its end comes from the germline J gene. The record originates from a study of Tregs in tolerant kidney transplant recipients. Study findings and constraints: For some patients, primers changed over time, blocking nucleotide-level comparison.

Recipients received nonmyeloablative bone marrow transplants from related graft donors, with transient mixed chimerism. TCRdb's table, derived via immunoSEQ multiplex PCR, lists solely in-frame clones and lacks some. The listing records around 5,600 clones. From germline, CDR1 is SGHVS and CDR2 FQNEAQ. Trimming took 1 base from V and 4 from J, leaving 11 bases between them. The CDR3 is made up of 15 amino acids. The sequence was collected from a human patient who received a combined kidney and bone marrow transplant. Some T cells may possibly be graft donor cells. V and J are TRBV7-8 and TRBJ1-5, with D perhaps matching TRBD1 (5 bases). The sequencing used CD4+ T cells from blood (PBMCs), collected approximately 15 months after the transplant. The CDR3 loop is CASSLVGGGNQPQHF. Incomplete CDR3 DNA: TGTGCCAGCAGCTTAGTTGGGGGGGGGAATCAGCCC.